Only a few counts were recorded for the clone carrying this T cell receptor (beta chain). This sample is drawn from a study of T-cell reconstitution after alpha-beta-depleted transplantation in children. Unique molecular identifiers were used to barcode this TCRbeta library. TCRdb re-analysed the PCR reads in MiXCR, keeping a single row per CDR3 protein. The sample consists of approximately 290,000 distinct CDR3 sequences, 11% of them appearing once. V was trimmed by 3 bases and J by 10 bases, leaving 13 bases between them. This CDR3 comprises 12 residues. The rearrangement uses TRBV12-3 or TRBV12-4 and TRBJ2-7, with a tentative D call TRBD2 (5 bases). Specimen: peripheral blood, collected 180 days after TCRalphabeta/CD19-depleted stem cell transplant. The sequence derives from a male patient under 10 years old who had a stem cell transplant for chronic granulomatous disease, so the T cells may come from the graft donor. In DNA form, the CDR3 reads TGTGCCAGCAGTTTCCCTGGGAGTAATCAGTACTTC. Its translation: CASSFPGSNQYF.